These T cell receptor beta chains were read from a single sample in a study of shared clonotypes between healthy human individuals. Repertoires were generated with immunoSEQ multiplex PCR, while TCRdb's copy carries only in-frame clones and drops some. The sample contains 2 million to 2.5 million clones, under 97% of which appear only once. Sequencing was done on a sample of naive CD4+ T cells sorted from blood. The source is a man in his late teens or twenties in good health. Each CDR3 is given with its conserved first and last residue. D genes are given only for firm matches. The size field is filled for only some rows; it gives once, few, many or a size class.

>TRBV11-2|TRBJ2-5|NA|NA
CASSLNTQETQYF
TGTGCCAGCAGCTTGAACACTCAAGAGACCCAGTACTTC
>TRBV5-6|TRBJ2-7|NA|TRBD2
CASSLFSGGTGEQYF
TGTGCCAGCAGCTTGTTCAGCGGGGGGACGGGCGAGCAGTACTTC
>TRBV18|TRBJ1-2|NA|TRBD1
CASSPDGQVGYTF
TGTGCCAGCTCACCAGATGGACAGGTTGGGTACACCTTC
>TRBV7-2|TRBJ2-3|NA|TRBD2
CASSSWTSGGTDTQYF
TGTGCCAGCAGCTCCTGGACTAGCGGGGGCACAGATACGCAGTATTTT
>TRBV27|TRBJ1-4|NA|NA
CASSSAGDPSGEKLFF
TGTGCCAGCAGTTCAGCAGGGGATCCATCGGGTGAAAAACTGTTTTTT
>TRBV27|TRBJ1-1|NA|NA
CASSLGPTLTEAFF
TGTGCCAGCAGTTTAGGACCCACACTAACTGAAGCTTTCTTT
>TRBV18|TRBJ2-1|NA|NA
CASSPPTYEQFF
TGTGCCAGCTCACCACCGACCTATGAGCAGTTCTTC
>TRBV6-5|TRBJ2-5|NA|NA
CASSRQVQETQYF
TGTGCCAGCAGTAGACAGGTCCAAGAGACCCAGTACTTC
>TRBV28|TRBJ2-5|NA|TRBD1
CASSSAGQGKETQYF
TGTGCCAGCAGCTCCGCGGGACAGGGCAAAGAGACCCAGTACTTC
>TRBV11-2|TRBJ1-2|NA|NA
CASSFGETYGYTF
TGTGCCAGCAGCTTCGGGGAAACCTATGGCTACACCTTC
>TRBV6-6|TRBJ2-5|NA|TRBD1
CASKGDRGRVETQYF
TGTGCCAGCAAGGGGGACAGGGGGCGAGTTGAGACCCAGTACTTC
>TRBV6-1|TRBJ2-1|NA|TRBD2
CATKSAGGDYNEQFF
TGTGCCACCAAAAGCGCGGGAGGTGACTACAATGAGCAGTTCTTC
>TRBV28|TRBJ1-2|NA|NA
CASSSGYGYTF
TGTGCCAGCAGTTCGGGGTATGGCTACACCTTC
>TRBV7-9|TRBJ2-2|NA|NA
CASSPFKGYTGELFF
TGTGCCAGCAGCCCATTTAAGGGATACACCGGGGAGCTGTTTTTT
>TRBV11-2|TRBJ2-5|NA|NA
CASSLGTRETQYF
TGTGCCAGCAGCTTAGGGACGCGAGAGACCCAGTACTTC
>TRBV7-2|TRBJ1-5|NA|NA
CASSQYSNQPQHF
TGTGCCAGCAGCCAATATAGCAATCAGCCCCAGCATTTT
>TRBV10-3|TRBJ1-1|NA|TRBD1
CAISRTGALNTEAFF
TGTGCCATCAGTAGGACAGGGGCTCTGAACACTGAAGCTTTCTTT
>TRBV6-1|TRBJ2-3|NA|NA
CATNSGGLGKDTQYF
TGTGCCACCAATTCGGGCGGGTTGGGGAAGGATACGCAGTATTTT
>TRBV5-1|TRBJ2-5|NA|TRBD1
CASSLRTGSETQYF
TGCGCCAGCAGCTTAAGGACAGGGAGCGAGACCCAGTACTTC
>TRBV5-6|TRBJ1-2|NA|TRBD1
CASSLTGTDYGYTF
TGTGCCAGCAGCTTGACAGGGACAGACTATGGCTACACCTTC
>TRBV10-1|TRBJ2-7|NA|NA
CASSEAMDYEQYF
TGCGCCAGCAGTGAGGCCATGGACTACGAGCAGTACTTC
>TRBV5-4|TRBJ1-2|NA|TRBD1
CASSLGPNRGRGGYTF
TGTGCCAGCAGCTTGGGACCGAACAGGGGCCGAGGGGGCTACACCTTC
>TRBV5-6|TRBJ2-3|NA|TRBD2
CASSPPAGGPIGTDTQYF
TGTGCCAGCTCCCCGCCGGCGGGAGGGCCGATTGGGACAGATACGCAGTATTTT
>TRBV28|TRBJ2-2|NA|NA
CASSFGGSGELFF
TGTGCCAGCAGTTTCGGGGGATCAGGGGAGCTGTTTTTT
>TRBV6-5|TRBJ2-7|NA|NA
CASGRGMSSYEQYF
TGTGCCAGCGGACGTGGGATGAGCTCCTACGAGCAGTACTTC
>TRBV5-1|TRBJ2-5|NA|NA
CASSLAPDYQETQYF
TGCGCCAGCAGCTTGGCCCCCGACTACCAAGAGACCCAGTACTTC
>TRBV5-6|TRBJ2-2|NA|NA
CASSLVSGELFF
TGTGCCAGCAGCTTGGTTTCCGGGGAGCTGTTTTTT
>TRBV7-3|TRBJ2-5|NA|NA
CASSSGIAETQYF
TGTGCCAGCAGCAGTGGGATCGCAGAGACCCAGTACTTC
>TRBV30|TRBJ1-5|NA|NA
CAWSIGWGGGQPQHF
TGTGCCTGGAGTATAGGGTGGGGGGGAGGACAGCCCCAGCATTTT
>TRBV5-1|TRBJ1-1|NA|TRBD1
CASSFSQGAGEAFF
TGCGCCAGCAGCTTTTCTCAGGGGGCCGGTGAAGCTTTCTTT
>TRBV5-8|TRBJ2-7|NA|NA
CASSPLGISYEQYF
TGTGCCAGCAGCCCCTTGGGAATATCCTACGAGCAGTACTTC
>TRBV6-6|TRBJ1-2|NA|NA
CASKAGELGYTF
TGTGCCAGCAAAGCAGGGGAATTAGGCTACACCTTC
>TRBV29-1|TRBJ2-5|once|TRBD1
CSVEDRARTQYF
TGCAGCGTTGAGGACAGGGCACGGACCCAGTACTTC
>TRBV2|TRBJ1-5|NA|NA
CASSLGLGNSNQPQHF
TGTGCCAGCAGCCTCGGACTGGGAAATAGCAATCAGCCCCAGCATTTT
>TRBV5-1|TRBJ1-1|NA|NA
CASSLGGTPEAFF
TGCGCCAGCAGCTTGGGAGGGACCCCTGAAGCTTTCTTT
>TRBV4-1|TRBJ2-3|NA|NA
CASSLQSIRTDTQYF
TGCGCCAGCAGCCTCCAGAGTATTAGGACAGATACGCAGTATTTT
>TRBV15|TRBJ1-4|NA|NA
CATSSEGPTTNEKLFF
TGTGCCACCAGCAGCGAAGGACCGACGACTAATGAAAAACTGTTTTTT
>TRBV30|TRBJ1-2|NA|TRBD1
CAWSIRTGRDGYTF
TGTGCCTGGAGTATTAGGACAGGGAGGGATGGCTACACCTTC
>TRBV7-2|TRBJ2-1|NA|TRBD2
CASSLTSGGPNEQFF
TGTGCCAGCAGCTTGACTAGCGGGGGGCCCAATGAGCAGTTCTTC
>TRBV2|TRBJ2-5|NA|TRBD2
CASSEISGKADGQYF
TGTGCCAGCAGTGAAATTAGCGGGAAAGCCGACGGCCAGTACTTC
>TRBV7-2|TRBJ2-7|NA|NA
CASSRPLRGRAYYEQYF
TGTGCCAGCAGCCGTCCCCTACGGGGCAGAGCTTACTACGAGCAGTACTTC
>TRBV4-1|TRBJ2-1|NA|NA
CASSQGQPIAGDEQFF
TGCGCCAGCAGCCAAGGCCAGCCCATAGCCGGGGATGAGCAGTTCTTC
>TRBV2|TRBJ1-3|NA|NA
CASSRTPQTIYF
TGTGCCAGCAGCCGGACTCCGCAAACCATATATTTT
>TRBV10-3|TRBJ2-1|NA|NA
CAISFEGPHNEQFF
TGTGCCATCAGTTTCGAGGGGCCTCACAATGAGCAGTTCTTC
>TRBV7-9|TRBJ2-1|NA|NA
CASSFRSSAVDEQFF
TGTGCCAGCAGCTTTCGTTCTTCAGCTGTGGATGAGCAGTTCTTC
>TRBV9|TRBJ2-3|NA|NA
CASSVGRGTTDTQYF
TGTGCCAGCAGCGTAGGGCGGGGAACCACAGATACGCAGTATTTT
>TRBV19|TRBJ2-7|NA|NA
CASSPSGWSYEQYF
TGTGCCAGTAGTCCCTCCGGATGGTCCTACGAGCAGTACTTC
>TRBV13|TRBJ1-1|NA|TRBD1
CASSYGGTGGTEAFF
TGTGCCAGCAGCTACGGCGGGACAGGGGGTACTGAAGCTTTCTTT
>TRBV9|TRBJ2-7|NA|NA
CASSVTLDGTYEQYF
TGTGCCAGCAGCGTAACCCTGGATGGAACCTACGAGCAGTACTTC
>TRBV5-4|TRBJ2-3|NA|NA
CASSLVRQGPDTQYF
TGTGCCAGCAGCTTGGTTCGGCAGGGTCCAGATACGCAGTATTTT
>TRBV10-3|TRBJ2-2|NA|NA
CAISEQLGELFF
TGTGCCATCAGTGAACAACTCGGGGAGCTGTTTTTT
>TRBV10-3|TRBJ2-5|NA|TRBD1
CAIGGTGSLETQYF
TGTGCCATCGGGGGGACAGGCTCTTTGGAGACCCAGTACTTC
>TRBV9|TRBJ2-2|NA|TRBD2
CASSVREGYTGELFF
TGTGCCAGCAGCGTAAGGGAGGGGTATACCGGGGAGCTGTTTTTT
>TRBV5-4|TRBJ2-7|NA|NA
CASSLPATYEQYF
TGTGCCAGCAGCTTGCCCGCCACCTACGAGCAGTACTTC
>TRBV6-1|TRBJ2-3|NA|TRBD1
CAGKQGAQDTQYF
TGTGCCGGCAAACAGGGGGCGCAAGATACGCAGTATTTT
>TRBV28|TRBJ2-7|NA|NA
CASSPPGYEQYF
TGTGCCAGCAGTCCCCCCGGCTACGAGCAGTACTTC